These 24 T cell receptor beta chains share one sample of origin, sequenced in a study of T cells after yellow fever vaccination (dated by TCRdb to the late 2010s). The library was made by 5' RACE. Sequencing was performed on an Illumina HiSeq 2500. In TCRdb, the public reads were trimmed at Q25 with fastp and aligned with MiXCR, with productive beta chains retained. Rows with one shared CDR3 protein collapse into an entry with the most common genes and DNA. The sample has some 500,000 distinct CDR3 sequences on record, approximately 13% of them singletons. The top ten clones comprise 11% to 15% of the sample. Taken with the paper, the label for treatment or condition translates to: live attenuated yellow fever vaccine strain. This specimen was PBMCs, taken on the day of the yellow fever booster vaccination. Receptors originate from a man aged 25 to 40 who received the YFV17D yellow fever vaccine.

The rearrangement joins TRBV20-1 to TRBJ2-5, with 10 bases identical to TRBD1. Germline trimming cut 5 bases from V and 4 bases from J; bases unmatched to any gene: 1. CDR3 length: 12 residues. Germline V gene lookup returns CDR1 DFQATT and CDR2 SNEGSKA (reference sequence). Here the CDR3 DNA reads TGCAGTGCTGGACAGGGGGGAGAGACCCAGTACTTC. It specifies CSAGQGGETQYF.

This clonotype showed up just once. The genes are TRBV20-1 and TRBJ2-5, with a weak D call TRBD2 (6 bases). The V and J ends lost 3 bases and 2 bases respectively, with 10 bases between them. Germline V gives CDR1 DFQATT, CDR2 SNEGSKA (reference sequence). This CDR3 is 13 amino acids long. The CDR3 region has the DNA TGCAGTGCTAGCCGGGACTTTCAAGAGACCCAGTACTTC. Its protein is CSASRDFQETQYF.

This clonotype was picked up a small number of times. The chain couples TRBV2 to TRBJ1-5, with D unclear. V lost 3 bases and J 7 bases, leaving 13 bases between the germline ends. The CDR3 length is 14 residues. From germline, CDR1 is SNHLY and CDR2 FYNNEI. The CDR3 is CASSDLSAKQPQHF. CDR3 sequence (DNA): TGTGCCAGCAGTGACCTGTCAGCAAAACAGCCCCAGCATTTT.

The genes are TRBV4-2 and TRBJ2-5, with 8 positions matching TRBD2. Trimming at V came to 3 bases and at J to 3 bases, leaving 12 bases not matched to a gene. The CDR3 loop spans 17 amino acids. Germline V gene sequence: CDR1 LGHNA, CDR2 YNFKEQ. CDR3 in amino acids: CASSQGTGSGKKETQYF. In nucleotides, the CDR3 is TGTGCCAGCAGCCAGGGTACCGGTAGCGGGAAGAAAGAGACCCAGTACTTC.

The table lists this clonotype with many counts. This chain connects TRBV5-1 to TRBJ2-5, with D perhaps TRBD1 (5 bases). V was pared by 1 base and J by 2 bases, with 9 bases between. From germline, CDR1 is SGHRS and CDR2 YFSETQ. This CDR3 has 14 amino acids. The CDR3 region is CASSLNGAQETQYF. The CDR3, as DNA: TGCGCCAGCAGCTTGAATGGGGCGCAAGAGACCCAGTACTTC.

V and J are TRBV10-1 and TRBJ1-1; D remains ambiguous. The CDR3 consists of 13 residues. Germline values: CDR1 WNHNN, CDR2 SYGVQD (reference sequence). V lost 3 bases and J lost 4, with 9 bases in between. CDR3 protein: CASSENSGTEAFF. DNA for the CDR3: TGCGCCAGCAGTGAAAACAGCGGCACTGAAGCTTTCTTT.

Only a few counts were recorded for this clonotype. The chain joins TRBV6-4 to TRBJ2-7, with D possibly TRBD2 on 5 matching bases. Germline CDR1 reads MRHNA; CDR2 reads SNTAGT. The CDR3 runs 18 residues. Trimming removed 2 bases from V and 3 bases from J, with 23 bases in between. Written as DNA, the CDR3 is TGTGCCAGCAGTGACCAGTCCTACTGGGTGGAGGTCGGCTACGAGCAGTACTTC. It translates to CASSDQSYWVEVGYEQYF.

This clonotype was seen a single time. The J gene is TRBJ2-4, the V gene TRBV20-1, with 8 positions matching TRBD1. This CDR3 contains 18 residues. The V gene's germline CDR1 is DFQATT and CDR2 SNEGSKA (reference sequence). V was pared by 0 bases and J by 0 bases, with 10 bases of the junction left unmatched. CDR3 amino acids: CSARDRRDRILAKNIQYF. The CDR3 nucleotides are TGCAGTGCTAGAGATAGGCGGGACAGGATCTTAGCCAAAAACATTCAGTACTTC.

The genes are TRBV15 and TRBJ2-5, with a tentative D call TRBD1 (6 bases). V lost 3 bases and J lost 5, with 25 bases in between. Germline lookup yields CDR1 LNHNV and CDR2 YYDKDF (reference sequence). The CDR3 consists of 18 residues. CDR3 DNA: TGTGCCACCAGCAGTGCAAAGCCCAGGGGCCTTGGTCGGGAGACCCAGTACTTC. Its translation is CATSSAKPRGLGRETQYF.

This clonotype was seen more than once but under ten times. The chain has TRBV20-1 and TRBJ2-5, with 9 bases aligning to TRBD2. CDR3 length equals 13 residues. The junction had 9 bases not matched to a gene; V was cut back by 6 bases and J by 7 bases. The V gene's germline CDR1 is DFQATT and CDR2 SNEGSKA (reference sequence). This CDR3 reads CSATGTSSGTQYF. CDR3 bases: TGCAGTGCCACGGGGACTAGCTCGGGGACCCAGTACTTC.

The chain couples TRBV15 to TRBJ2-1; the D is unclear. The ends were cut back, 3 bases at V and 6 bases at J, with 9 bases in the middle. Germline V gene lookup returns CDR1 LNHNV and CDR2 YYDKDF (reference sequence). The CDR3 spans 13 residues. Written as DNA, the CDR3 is TGTGCCACCAGCAGCCTCTACGGCAATGAGCAGTTCTTC. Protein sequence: CATSSLYGNEQFF.

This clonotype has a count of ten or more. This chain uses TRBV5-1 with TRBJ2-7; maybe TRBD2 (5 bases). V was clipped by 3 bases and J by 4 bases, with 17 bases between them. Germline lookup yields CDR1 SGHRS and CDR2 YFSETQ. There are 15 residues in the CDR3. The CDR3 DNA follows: TGCGCCAGCAGCTCGGGAAGCGGAGTATCGTACGAGCAGTACTTC. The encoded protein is CASSSGSGVSYEQYF.

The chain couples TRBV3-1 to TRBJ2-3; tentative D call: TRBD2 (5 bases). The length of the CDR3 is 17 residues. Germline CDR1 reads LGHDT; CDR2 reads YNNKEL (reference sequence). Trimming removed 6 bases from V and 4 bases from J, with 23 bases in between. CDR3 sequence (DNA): TGTGCCAGCAGTGAGAATCAGAGCCGGAGGCGGGCAGATACGCAGTATTTT. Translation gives CASSENQSRRRADTQYF.

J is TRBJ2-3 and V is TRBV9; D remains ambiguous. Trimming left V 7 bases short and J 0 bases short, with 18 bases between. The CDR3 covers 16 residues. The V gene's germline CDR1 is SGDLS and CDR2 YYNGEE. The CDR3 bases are TGTGCCAGCTCCCACGCCCACGGGCCAAGCACAGATACGCAGTATTTT. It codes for CASSHAHGPSTDTQYF.

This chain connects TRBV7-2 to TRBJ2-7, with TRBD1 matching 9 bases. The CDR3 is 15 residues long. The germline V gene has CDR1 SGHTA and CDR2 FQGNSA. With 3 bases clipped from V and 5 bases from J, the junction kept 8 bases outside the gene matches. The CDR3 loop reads CASSLGTGFVNEQYF. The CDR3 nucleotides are TGTGCCAGCAGCTTGGGGACAGGGTTCGTAAACGAGCAGTACTTC. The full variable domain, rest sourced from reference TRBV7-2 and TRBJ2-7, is GAGVSQSPSNKVTEKGKDVELRCDPISGHTALYWYRQSLGQGLEFLIYFQGNSAPDKSGLPSDRFSAERTGGSVSTLTIQRTQQEDSAVYLCASSLGTGFVNEQYFGPGTRLTVT.

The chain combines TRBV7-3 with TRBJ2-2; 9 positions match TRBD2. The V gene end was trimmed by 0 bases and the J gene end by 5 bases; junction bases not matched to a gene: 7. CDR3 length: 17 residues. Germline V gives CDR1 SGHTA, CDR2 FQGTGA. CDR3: CASSLTSALAGTGELFF. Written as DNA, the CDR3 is TGTGCCAGCAGCTTAACGTCGGCTCTAGCGGGGACCGGGGAGCTGTTTTTT. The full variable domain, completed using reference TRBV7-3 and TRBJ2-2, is GAGVSQTPSNKVTEKGKYVELRCDPISGHTALYWYRQSLGQGPEFLIYFQGTGAADDSGLPNDRFFAVRPEGSVSTLKIQRTERGDSAVYLCASSLTSALAGTGELFFGEGSRLTVL.

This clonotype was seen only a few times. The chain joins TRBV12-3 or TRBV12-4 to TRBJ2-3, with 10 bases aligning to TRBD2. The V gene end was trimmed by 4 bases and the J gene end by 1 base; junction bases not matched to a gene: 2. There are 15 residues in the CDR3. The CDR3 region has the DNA TGTGCCAGCAGTTCCGGACTAGCGGGCACAGATACGCAGTATTTT. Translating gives CASSSGLAGTDTQYF.

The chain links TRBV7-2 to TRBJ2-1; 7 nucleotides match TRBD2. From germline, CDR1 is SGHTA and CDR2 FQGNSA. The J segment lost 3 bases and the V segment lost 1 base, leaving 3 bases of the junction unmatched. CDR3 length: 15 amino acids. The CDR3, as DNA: TGTGCCAGCAGCTTAGTTGGGACTAACTACAATGAGCAGTTCTTC. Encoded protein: CASSLVGTNYNEQFF.

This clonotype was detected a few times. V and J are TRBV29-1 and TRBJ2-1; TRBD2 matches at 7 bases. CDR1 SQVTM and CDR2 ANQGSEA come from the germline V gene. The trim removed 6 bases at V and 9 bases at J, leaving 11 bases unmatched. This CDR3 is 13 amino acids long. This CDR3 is CSVATSRIAEQFF. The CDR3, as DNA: TGCAGCGTGGCGACTAGCCGAATCGCTGAGCAGTTCTTC.

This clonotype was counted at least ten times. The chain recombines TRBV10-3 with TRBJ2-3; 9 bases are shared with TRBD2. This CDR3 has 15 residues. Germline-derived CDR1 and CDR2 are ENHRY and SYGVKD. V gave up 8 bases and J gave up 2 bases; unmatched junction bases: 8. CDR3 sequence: CAIAGKREDTDTQYF. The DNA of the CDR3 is TGTGCCATCGCGGGGAAGCGGGAGGACACAGATACGCAGTATTTT.

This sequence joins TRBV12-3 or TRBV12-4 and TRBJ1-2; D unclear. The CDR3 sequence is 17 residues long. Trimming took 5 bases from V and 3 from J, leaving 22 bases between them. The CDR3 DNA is TGTGCCAGCAGTCCCCATTCTGGGTCGACCGATGACTATGGCTACACCTTC. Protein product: CASSPHSGSTDDYGYTF.

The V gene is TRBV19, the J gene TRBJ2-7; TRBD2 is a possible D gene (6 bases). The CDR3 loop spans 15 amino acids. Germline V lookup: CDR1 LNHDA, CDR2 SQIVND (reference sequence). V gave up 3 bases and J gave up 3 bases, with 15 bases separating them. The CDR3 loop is CASSIWGRRGYEQYF. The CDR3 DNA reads TGTGCCAGTAGTATCTGGGGCCGGAGGGGCTACGAGCAGTACTTC.

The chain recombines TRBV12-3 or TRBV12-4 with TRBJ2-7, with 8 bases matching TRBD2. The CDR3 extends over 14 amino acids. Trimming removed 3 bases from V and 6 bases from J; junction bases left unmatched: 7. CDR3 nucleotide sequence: TGTGCCAGCAGTTTCTCGAGCGGGGGAGGCGAGCAGTACTTC. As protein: CASSFSSGGGEQYF.

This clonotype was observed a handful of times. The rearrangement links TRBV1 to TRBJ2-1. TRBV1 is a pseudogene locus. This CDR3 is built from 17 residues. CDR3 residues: CTSSQDSFEGSYNEQFF. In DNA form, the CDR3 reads TGCACCAGCAGCCAAGATTCATTCGAGGGGTCCTACAATGAGCAGTTCTTC.